This TCR beta chain is from a study of resident and recirculating memory T cells in vitiligo. For the study at large: Shave-biopsy epidermis from lesional and nonlesional skin was sequenced alongside PBMCs. Study-level findings and limits: Sequences differed between biopsy sites and patients, suggesting private specificity.

A word on this clone: No antigen is known for it.

Trimming cost V 0 bases and J 4 bases; bases outside gene matches: 13. The CDR3 consists of 19 residues. Germline V lookup: CDR1 SGDLS, CDR2 YYNGEE. TCRdb's table, derived via immunoSEQ multiplex PCR, lists solely in-frame clones and lacks some. The sample lists roughly 76,000 clones; about nine tenths were seen once. Stability required unchanged lesions during the previous 6 months. Patients had to be free of confetti depigmentation, indicating active vitiligo. Sequences were obtained from blood. This sequence joins TRBV9 and TRBJ2-2, with TRBD2 identical over 9 bases. This receptor was taken from a male donor with vitiligo. The CDR3: CASSVGLAGSTYSTGELFF. CDR3 bases: TGTGCCAGCAGCGTAGGGCTAGCGGGATCTACCTACAGCACCGGGGAGCTGTTTTTT.